This entry concerns a single T cell receptor (beta chain). Its antigen is unidentified. This specimen comes from a study of T cell responses to AZD1222 COVID-19 vaccine. Study-level points and caveats: No repertoire was sampled before or during the peak T cell response, only after it. Reports indicate that nearly half of spike-specific TCRs are directed at unmutated variant regions. At baseline, just 5 or 6 AZD1222 recipients tested seropositive. Spike-wide vaccine-associated CD4 TCRs dominated at 160-218 and 743-854.

In germline, CDR1 is MDHEN, CDR2 SYDVKM. The CDR3 is made up of 17 amino acids. V was cut by 4 bases and J by 0 bases, with 16 bases left in between. Sequencing used immunoSEQ multiplex PCR; TCRdb keeps in-frame clones, though not all of them. This sample has around 80,000 clones, with approximately 83% found just once. The source of this sequence is an adult who received the AZD1222 COVID-19 vaccine. The sequencing used peripheral blood, collected 28 days after the second AZD1222 dose. The J gene is TRBJ1-3, the V gene TRBV28, with D maybe TRBD1 (6 bases). The CDR3 coding sequence is TGTGCCAGCAGTTACTCAGGGGTAAACCCCTCTGGAAACACCATATATTTT. Translating it yields CASSYSGVNPSGNTIYF.